This is a list of T cell receptor beta chains from one sample in a study of Graves' ophthalmopathy and Graves' hyperthyroidism. One entry per CDR3 protein, called by TCRdb with MiXCR from the multiplex PCR reads. The sample holds hundreds of thousands of distinct CDR3 sequences, around 14% seen once. Sequences were obtained from blood. The receptors come from a woman in her twenties or thirties with Graves' ophthalmopathy. Both conserved end residues are part of each CDR3. D genes are given only for firm matches. Clone size, where shown, is once, few, many, or a class for clones that have expanded.

J: TRBJ1-2; V: TRBV5-1; size: many; D: NA; DNA: TGCGCCAGCAGCTTGGACGGTCAGGGATCTAACTATGGCTACACCTTC; CDR3: CASSLDGQGSNYGYTF
J: TRBJ2-2; V: TRBV6-1; size: many; D: TRBD1; DNA: TGTGCCAGCAGCGGGACAGGGTTCACCGGGGAGCTGTTTTTT; CDR3: CASSGTGFTGELFF
J: TRBJ2-4; V: TRBV30; size: many; D: NA; DNA: TGTGCCTGGGAACAGGGTTTGGAAAACATTCAGTACTTC; CDR3: CAWEQGLENIQYF
J: TRBJ2-7; V: TRBV12-3/TRBV12-4; size: NA; D: NA; DNA: TGTGCCAGCAGTTTAGCTCACACCCTGGGCGAGCAGTACTTC; CDR3: CASSLAHTLGEQYF
J: TRBJ1-1; V: TRBV29-1; size: NA; D: NA; DNA: TGCAGCGTCGGCGGCAGGTTTGCACCAGCGGAAGCTTTCTTT; CDR3: CSVGGRFAPAEAFF
J: TRBJ1-1; V: TRBV27; size: few; D: TRBD1; DNA: TGTGCCAGCAGTAAGCCGGGACAGGGTTATACTGAAGCTTTCTTT; CDR3: CASSKPGQGYTEAFF
J: TRBJ2-2; V: TRBV27; size: many; D: TRBD2; DNA: TGTGCCAGCAGTCTGCAAGCGGGGGGGCCCATTGGGGAGCTGTTTTTT; CDR3: CASSLQAGGPIGELFF
J: TRBJ2-7; V: TRBV9; size: NA; D: TRBD1; DNA: TGTGCCAGCAGCTCCCGGACAGGGGGGGGCGAGCAGTACTTC; CDR3: CASSSRTGGGEQYF
J: TRBJ1-5; V: TRBV6-5; size: many; D: NA; DNA: TGTGCCAGCAGTTCCGTCGTTGGGGAGCCCCAGCATTTT; CDR3: CASSSVVGEPQHF
J: TRBJ2-2; V: TRBV5-1; size: few; D: TRBD2; DNA: TGCGCCAGCAGCTCCGGGACTAGCGGGAGGGCCGGGGAGCTGTTTTTT; CDR3: CASSSGTSGRAGELFF
J: TRBJ2-7; V: TRBV27; size: many; D: TRBD1; DNA: TGTGCCAGCAGCTCGAAGTGGGACAGAATCTACGAGCAGTACTTC; CDR3: CASSSKWDRIYEQYF
J: TRBJ1-2; V: TRBV28; size: few; D: NA; DNA: TGTGCCAGCAAGGGACAAAAAGGCTCTGGCTACACCTTC; CDR3: CASKGQKGSGYTF
J: TRBJ1-6; V: TRBV6-2/TRBV6-3; size: many; D: NA; DNA: TGTGCCAGCAGTTACTCGCTCCGGGGTAGGTCACCCCTCCACTTT; CDR3: CASSYSLRGRSPLHF
J: TRBJ1-1; V: TRBV29-1; size: many; D: NA; DNA: TGCAGCGTTGACGACGGAGAGAACACTGAAGCTTTCTTT; CDR3: CSVDDGENTEAFF
J: TRBJ2-3; V: TRBV30; size: few; D: NA; DNA: TGTGCCTGGAACCTAGACGGCACAGATACGCAGTATTTT; CDR3: CAWNLDGTDTQYF
J: TRBJ1-1; V: TRBV30; size: many; D: TRBD1; DNA: TGTGCCTGGAGTCCTGGGGGACAGCTGAACACTGAAGCTTTCTTT; CDR3: CAWSPGGQLNTEAFF
J: TRBJ2-2; V: TRBV24-1; size: many; D: TRBD1; DNA: TGTGCCACCAGTGATTCGGGACAGGGAAGTTCCGGGGAGCTGTTTTTT; CDR3: CATSDSGQGSSGELFF
J: TRBJ2-5; V: TRBV6-1; size: many; D: TRBD2; DNA: TGTGCCAGCAGTGAAACAGCGGGGGGCCAAGAGACCCAGTACTTC; CDR3: CASSETAGGQETQYF
J: TRBJ2-7; V: TRBV20-1; size: many; D: NA; DNA: TGCAGTGCTAGAGACCAGACCGACTACGAGCAGTACTTC; CDR3: CSARDQTDYEQYF
J: TRBJ1-2; V: TRBV6-5; size: many; D: NA; DNA: TGTGCCAGCAGTCCGACAGACAACTATGGCTACACCTTC; CDR3: CASSPTDNYGYTF
J: TRBJ1-1; V: TRBV27; size: many; D: TRBD1; DNA: TGTGCCAGCAGTCCACACAAGGACAGGGTTAACACTGAAGCTTTCTTT; CDR3: CASSPHKDRVNTEAFF
J: TRBJ2-5; V: TRBV29-1; size: many; D: TRBD2; DNA: TGCAGCGTACTCGAGCGGGAGTTCCGGGAGACCCAGTACTTC; CDR3: CSVLEREFRETQYF
J: TRBJ2-7; V: TRBV6-2/TRBV6-3; size: many; D: TRBD2; DNA: TGTGCCACCGAACCGGCGGGGGGGCCCTACGAGCAGTACTTC; CDR3: CATEPAGGPYEQYF
J: TRBJ1-1; V: TRBV4-2; size: many; D: NA; DNA: TGTGCCAGCAGCCCAGGGGCTGCGAACACTGAAGCTTTCTTT; CDR3: CASSPGAANTEAFF
J: TRBJ2-5; V: TRBV28; size: many; D: NA; DNA: TGTGCCAGCAGTTTAGAGCGATCTAAAGGAGAGACCCAGTACTTC; CDR3: CASSLERSKGETQYF
J: TRBJ2-4; V: TRBV6-5; size: many; D: NA; DNA: TGTGCCAGCAGTTACGGGTCGGGCCTAGCCAAAAACATTCAGTACTTC; CDR3: CASSYGSGLAKNIQYF
J: TRBJ2-7; V: TRBV10-3; size: many; D: TRBD2; DNA: TGTGCCATCAGTGAGCCTCGGACTAGCGGGTCCTACGAGCAGTACTTC; CDR3: CAISEPRTSGSYEQYF
J: TRBJ2-7; V: TRBV12-3/TRBV12-4; size: many; D: TRBD2; DNA: TGTGCCAGCAGCTTAAGCGGGATGGTCTACGAGCAGTACTTC; CDR3: CASSLSGMVYEQYF
J: TRBJ2-5; V: TRBV12-3/TRBV12-4; size: many; D: NA; DNA: TGTGCCAGCAGGGGGGTGTACCAAGAGACCCAGTACTTC; CDR3: CASRGVYQETQYF
J: TRBJ1-2; V: TRBV7-2; size: many; D: NA; DNA: TGTGCCAGCAGCTTAGTGCCGCCCGACACAACAGGAAACTATGGCTACACCTTC; CDR3: CASSLVPPDTTGNYGYTF
J: TRBJ1-1; V: TRBV20-1; size: many; D: NA; DNA: TGCAGTGCTACGTCAGATAAACCCATGTCCGCTGAAGCTTTCTTT; CDR3: CSATSDKPMSAEAFF
J: TRBJ1-2; V: TRBV28; size: many; D: TRBD1; DNA: TGTGCCAGCAGTCCCCAGGGGGCGGTGTATGGCTACACCTTC; CDR3: CASSPQGAVYGYTF
J: TRBJ2-2; V: TRBV5-1; size: many; D: TRBD2; DNA: TGCGCCAGCAGCTTGGGACTAGCGGGAAAGGTGAACACCGGGGAGCTGTTTTTT; CDR3: CASSLGLAGKVNTGELFF
J: TRBJ2-2; V: TRBV11-2; size: NA; D: NA; DNA: TGTGCCAGCAGCTTCAACTTCGCCGGGGAGCTGTTTTTT; CDR3: CASSFNFAGELFF
J: TRBJ2-5; V: TRBV2; size: many; D: TRBD1; DNA: TGTGCCAGCGGGACAGAGGGGACCCAGTACTTC; CDR3: CASGTEGTQYF
J: TRBJ2-2; V: TRBV27; size: many; D: NA; DNA: TGTGCCAGCTTTGGAGGTGGGGGGGAGCTGTTTTTT; CDR3: CASFGGGGELFF
J: TRBJ2-7; V: TRBV6-5; size: many; D: NA; DNA: TGTGCCAGCAGTAGGGGGGACGAGCAGTACTTC; CDR3: CASSRGDEQYF
J: TRBJ2-2; V: TRBV10-1; size: few; D: NA; DNA: TGCGCCAGCAGTGAGGGGGTAGAAACCGGGGAGCTGTTTTTT; CDR3: CASSEGVETGELFF
J: TRBJ2-5; V: TRBV2; size: many; D: NA; DNA: TGTGCCAGCAGGGGCGACCGGGGTTTAGAGACCCAGTACTTC; CDR3: CASRGDRGLETQYF
J: TRBJ2-7; V: TRBV27; size: many; D: NA; DNA: TGTGCCAGCAGTTTGGCAGGGGCGGGTCCAGTCTCTTTC; CDR3: CASSLAGAGPVSF
J: TRBJ2-5; V: TRBV12-3/TRBV12-4; size: many; D: TRBD1; DNA: TGTGCCAGCAGACCTGACAGGGGAGGCGGAGAGACCCAGTACTTC; CDR3: CASRPDRGGGETQYF
J: TRBJ2-7; V: TRBV30; size: many; D: TRBD1; DNA: TGTGCCTGGAGGTCCGGGACAGGGAAAAGCGAGCAGTACTTC; CDR3: CAWRSGTGKSEQYF
J: TRBJ1-5; V: TRBV12-3/TRBV12-4; size: many; D: NA; DNA: TGTGCCAGCAGTAATAATCAGCCCCAGCATTTT; CDR3: CASSNNQPQHF
J: TRBJ2-7; V: TRBV7-4; size: many; D: TRBD2; DNA: TGTGCCAGCAGCTCCGGACTAGCGTGGACCTACGAGCAGTACTTC; CDR3: CASSSGLAWTYEQYF
J: TRBJ1-1; V: TRBV4-1; size: NA; D: NA; DNA: TGCGCCAGCAGCCAAAGCAGGGGTTTTGCAACGGGCACTGAAGCTTTCTTT; CDR3: CASSQSRGFATGTEAFF
J: TRBJ2-5; V: TRBV28; size: many; D: TRBD2; DNA: TGTGCCAGCACCCGCCGGCTAGCGGGGGCCAAAGAGACCCAGTACTTC; CDR3: CASTRRLAGAKETQYF
J: TRBJ2-5; V: TRBV4-1; size: NA; D: TRBD1; DNA: TGCGCCAGCAGCCAAGTCTCCGGACAGGGGCGAAGAGAGACCCAGTACTTC; CDR3: CASSQVSGQGRRETQYF
J: TRBJ2-7; V: TRBV18; size: many; D: TRBD1; DNA: TGTGCCAGCTCCCCTGGACAGGGATCGGGAGAGCAGTACTTC; CDR3: CASSPGQGSGEQYF
J: TRBJ1-1; V: TRBV2; size: many; D: NA; DNA: TGTGCCAGCAGTGAAGGGCGGGCAGGGGCCAACACTGAAGCTTTCTTT; CDR3: CASSEGRAGANTEAFF
J: TRBJ1-1; V: TRBV11-1; size: many; D: NA; DNA: TGTGCCAGCAGCTTAGAAGAACCGCTGACAGCCCCGAGCACTGAAGCTTTCTTT; CDR3: CASSLEEPLTAPSTEAFF
J: TRBJ1-2; V: TRBV5-1; size: NA; D: TRBD1; DNA: TGCGCCAGCAGCTCAGCCGGGACAGCCCTCTCGATCACCTTC; CDR3: CASSSAGTALSITF
J: TRBJ1-2; V: TRBV2; size: many; D: NA; DNA: TGTGCCAGCAGTGTGAATCCCGACACGTCCTATGGCTACACCTTC; CDR3: CASSVNPDTSYGYTF
J: TRBJ1-2; V: TRBV30; size: many; D: TRBD1; DNA: TGTGCCTGGACTGTTACAGGGGGATTGGGCTATGGCTACACCTTC; CDR3: CAWTVTGGLGYGYTF